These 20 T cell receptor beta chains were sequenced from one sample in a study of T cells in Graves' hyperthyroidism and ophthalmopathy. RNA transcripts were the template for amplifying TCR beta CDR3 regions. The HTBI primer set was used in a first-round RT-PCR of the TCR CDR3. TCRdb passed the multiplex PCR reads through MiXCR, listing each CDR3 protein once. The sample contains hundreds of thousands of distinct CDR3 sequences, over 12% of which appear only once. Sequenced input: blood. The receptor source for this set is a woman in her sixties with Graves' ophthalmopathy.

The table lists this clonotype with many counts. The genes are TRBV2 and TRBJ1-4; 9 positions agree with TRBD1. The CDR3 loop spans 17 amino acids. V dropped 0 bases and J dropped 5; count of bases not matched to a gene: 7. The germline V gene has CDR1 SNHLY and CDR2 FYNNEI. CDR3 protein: CASSEATGGRGNEKLFF. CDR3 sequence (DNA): TGTGCCAGCAGTGAAGCTACAGGGGGCCGGGGGAATGAAAAACTGTTTTTT.

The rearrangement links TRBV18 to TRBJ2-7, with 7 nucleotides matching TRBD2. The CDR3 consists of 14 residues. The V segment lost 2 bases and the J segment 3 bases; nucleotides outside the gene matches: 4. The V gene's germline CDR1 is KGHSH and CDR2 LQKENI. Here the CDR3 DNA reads TGTGCCAGCTCACCATCGGGAGGCCACTACGAGCAGTACTTC. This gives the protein CASSPSGGHYEQYF.

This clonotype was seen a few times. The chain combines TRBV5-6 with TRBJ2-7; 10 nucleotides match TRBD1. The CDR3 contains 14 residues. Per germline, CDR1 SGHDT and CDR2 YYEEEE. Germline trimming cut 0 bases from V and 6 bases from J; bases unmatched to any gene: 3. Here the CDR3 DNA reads TGTGCCAGCAGCTTGGCCTGGACAGGGGGCGAGCAGTACTTC. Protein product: CASSLAWTGGEQYF. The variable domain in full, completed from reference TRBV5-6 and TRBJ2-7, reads DAGVTQSPTHLIKTRGQQVTLRCSPKSGHDTVSWYQQALGQGPQFIFQYYEEEERQRGNFPDRFSGHQFPNYSSELNVNALLLGDSALYLCASSLAWTGGEQYFGPGTRLTVT.

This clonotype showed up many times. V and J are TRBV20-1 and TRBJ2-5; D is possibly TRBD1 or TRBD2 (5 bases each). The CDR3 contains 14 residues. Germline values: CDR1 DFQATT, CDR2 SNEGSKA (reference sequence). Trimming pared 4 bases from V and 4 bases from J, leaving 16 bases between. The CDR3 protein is CSATPGPLGETQYF. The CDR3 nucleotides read TGCAGTGCTACTCCGGGACCCTTAGGAGAGACCCAGTACTTC.

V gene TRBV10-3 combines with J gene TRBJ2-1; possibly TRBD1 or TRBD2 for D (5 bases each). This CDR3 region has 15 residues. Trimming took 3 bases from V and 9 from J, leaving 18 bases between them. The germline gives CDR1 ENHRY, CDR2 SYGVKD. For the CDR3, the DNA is TGTGCCATCAGTGAACCCGGGACCTCTCGGGTTGAGCAGTTCTTC. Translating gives CAISEPGTSRVEQFF.

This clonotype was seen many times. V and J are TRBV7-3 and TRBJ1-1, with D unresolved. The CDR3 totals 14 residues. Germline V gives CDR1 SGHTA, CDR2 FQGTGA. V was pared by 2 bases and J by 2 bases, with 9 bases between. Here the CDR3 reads CASSLPGSNTEAFF. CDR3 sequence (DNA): TGTGCCAGCAGCTTACCGGGCAGTAACACTGAAGCTTTCTTT. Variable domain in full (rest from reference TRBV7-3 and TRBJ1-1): GAGVSQTPSNKVTEKGKYVELRCDPISGHTALYWYRQSLGQGPEFLIYFQGTGAADDSGLPNDRFFAVRPEGSVSTLKIQRTERGDSAVYLCASSLPGSNTEAFFGQGTRLTVV.

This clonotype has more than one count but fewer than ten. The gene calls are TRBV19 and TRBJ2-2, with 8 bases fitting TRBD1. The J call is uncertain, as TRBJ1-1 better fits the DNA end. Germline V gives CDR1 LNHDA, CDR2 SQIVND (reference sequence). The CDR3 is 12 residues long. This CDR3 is CASRGLGQGAFF. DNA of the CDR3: TGTGCCAGTAGAGGCCTTGGACAGGGAGCTTTCTTT.

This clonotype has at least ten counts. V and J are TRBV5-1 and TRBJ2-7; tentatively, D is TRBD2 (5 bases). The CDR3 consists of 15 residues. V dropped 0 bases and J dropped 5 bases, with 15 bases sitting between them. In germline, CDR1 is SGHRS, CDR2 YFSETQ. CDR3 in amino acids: CASSLVGRADHEQYF. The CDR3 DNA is TGCGCCAGCAGCTTGGTTGGGCGAGCGGACCACGAGCAGTACTTC.

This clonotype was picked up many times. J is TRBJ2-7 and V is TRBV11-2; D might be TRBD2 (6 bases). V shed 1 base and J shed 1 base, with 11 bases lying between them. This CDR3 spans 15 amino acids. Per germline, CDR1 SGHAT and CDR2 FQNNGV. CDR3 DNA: TGTGCCAGCAGCTTAGCCGGGAGTCTTTCCTACGAGCAGTACTTC. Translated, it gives CASSLAGSLSYEQYF.

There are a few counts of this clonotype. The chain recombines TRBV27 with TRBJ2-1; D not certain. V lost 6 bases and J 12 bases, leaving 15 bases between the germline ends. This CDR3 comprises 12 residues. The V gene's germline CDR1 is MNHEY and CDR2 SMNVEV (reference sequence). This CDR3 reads CASSSGLESQFF. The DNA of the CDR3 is TGTGCCAGCAGCTCAGGTTTAGAGTCGCAGTTCTTC.

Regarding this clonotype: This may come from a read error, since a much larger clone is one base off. The CDR3 sequence: CASSYSRSGEQYF. Here the CDR3 DNA reads TGTGCCAGCAGTTACTCAAGGAGTGGCGAGCAGTACTTC. The chain recombines TRBV6-5 with TRBJ2-7; no clear D gene. The CDR3 runs to 13 residues. CDR1 and CDR2 from the germline V gene are MNHEY and SVGAGI. Trimming took 0 bases from V and 6 from J, leaving 9 bases between them.

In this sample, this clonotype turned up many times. The CDR3 is CASSLSWGSGELFF. The CDR3, as DNA: TGTGCCAGCAGTTTATCGTGGGGGTCCGGGGAGCTGTTTTTT. The genes are TRBV27 and TRBJ2-2; TRBD1 or TRBD2 may be the D gene (5 bases each). Germline V CDR1 and CDR2: MNHEY, SMNVEV (reference sequence). The CDR3 length is 14 residues. Trimming left V 0 bases short and J 6 bases short, with 8 bases between.

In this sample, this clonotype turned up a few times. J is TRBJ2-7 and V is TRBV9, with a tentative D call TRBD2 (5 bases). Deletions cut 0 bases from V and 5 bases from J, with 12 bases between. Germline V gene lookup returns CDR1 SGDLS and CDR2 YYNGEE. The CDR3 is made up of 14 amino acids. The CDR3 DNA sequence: TGTGCCAGCAGCGTAGCCCCGGGATCCCACGAGCAGTACTTC. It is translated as CASSVAPGSHEQYF.

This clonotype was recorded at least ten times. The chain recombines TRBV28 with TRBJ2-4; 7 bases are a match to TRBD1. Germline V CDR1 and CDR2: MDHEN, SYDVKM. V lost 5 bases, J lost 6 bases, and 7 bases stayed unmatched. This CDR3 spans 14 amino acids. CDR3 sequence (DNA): TGTGCCAGCAGTAGAACCGGGACAGTAAACATTCAGTACTTC. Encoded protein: CASSRTGTVNIQYF.

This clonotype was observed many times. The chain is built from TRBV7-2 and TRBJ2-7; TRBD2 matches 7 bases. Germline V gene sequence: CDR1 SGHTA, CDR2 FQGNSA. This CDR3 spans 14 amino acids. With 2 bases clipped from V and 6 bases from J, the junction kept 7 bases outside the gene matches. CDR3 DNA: TGTGCCAGCAGCTTAATGCGGGAGTATGGCGAGCAGTACTTC. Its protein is CASSLMREYGEQYF.

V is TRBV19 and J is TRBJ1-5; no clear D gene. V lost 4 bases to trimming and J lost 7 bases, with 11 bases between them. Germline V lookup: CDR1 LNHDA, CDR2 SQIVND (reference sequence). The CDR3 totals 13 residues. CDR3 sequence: CASSRAETQPQHF. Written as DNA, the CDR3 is TGTGCCAGTAGTAGGGCGGAAACGCAGCCCCAGCATTTT.

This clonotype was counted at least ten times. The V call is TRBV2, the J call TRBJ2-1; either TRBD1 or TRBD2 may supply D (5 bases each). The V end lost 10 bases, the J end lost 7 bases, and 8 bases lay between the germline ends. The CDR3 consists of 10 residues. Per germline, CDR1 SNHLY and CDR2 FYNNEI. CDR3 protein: CATWGNEQFF. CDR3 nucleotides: TGTGCCACGTGGGGGAATGAGCAGTTCTTC.

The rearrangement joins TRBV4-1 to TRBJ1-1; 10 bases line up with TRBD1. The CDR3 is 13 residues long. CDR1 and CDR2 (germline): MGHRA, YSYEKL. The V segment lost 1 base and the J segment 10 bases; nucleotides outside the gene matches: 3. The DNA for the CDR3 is TGCGCCAGCAGCCAAGGGACAGGGGGGGGAGCTTTCTTT. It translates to CASSQGTGGGAFF.

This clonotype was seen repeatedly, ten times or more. CDR3 residues: CASSLDQGPWSGYTF. The CDR3 DNA follows: TGTGCCAGCAGCTTAGATCAGGGACCCTGGTCTGGCTACACCTTC. V and J are TRBV11-2 and TRBJ1-2; TRBD1 is a possible D gene (5 bases). The V gene lost 0 bases and the J gene lost 7 bases, with 15 bases spanning the gap. The CDR3 loop spans 15 amino acids. Germline loops: CDR1 SGHAT, CDR2 FQNNGV.

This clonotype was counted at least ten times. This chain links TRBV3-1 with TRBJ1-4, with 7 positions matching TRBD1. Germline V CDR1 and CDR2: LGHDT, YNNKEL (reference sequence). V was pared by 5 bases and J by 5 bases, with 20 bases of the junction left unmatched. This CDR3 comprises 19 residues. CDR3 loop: CASSSHTTGEGVENEKLFF. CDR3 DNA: TGTGCCAGCAGCTCCCATACAACAGGGGAGGGTGTTGAGAATGAAAAACTGTTTTTT.